This entry lists 6 T cell receptor beta chains sequenced from one sample in a study. TCRdb ran MiXCR on the 5' RACE reads and lists one entry per CDR3 protein. The sample consists of some 10,000 distinct CDR3 sequences, under 20% of them appearing once. Tregs were sorted as CD4+CD25+CD127-/low cells. The sample was Tregs sorted from a lymph node. The receptors here all came from a female donor with breast cancer.

This clonotype was observed a few times. This chain uses TRBV7-2 with TRBJ2-7; 9 bases agree with TRBD2. The germline V gene encodes CDR1 SGHTA and CDR2 FQGNSA. This CDR3 contains 14 residues. V shed 4 bases and J 6 bases; nucleotides not matched to a gene: 7. The CDR3 here is CASSSSGNSLEQYF. As DNA, the CDR3 is TGTGCCAGCAGCTCTAGCGGGAACTCGCTCGAGCAGTACTTC.

This clonotype was counted a few times. A much larger clone differs by one base, so this may be a read error. The missing conserved phenylalanine or tryptophan at the end of this CDR3 makes a read error likely. This chain uses TRBV29-1 with TRBJ2-6, with 10 bases that match TRBD1. The CDR3 is 15 amino acids. J lost 4 bases, V lost 4 bases, and 4 bases had no gene match. Germline assignment: CDR1 SQVTM and CDR2 ANQGSEA. The CDR3 loop is CSVGGQGSGANVLTC. The CDR3 DNA reads TGCAGCGTTGGGGGACAGGGGAGCGGGGCCAACGTCCTGACTTGC.

This clonotype was observed at least ten times. This sequence joins TRBV12-3 or TRBV12-4 and TRBJ2-1, with TRBD2 identical over 8 bases. J lost 3 bases, V lost 4 bases, and 8 bases had no gene match. The CDR3 consists of 16 residues. Here the CDR3 reads CASSSTPSGRYNEQFF. For the CDR3, the DNA is TGTGCCAGCAGTTCTACCCCTAGCGGGCGCTACAATGAGCAGTTCTTC.

This clonotype is medium-sized in the sample. The V gene is TRBV9, the J gene TRBJ2-2, with 8 positions matching TRBD1. J lost 0 bases, V lost 4 bases, and 2 bases had no gene match. The germline V gene encodes CDR1 SGDLS and CDR2 YYNGEE. The CDR3 is 15 residues long. The CDR3 sequence: CASSPGGANTGELFF. The CDR3 DNA reads TGTGCCAGCAGCCCAGGGGGCGCGAACACCGGGGAGCTGTTTTTT.

This clonotype has at least ten counts. The genes are TRBV28 and TRBJ1-2; D unclear. This CDR3 comprises 13 residues. Germline lookup yields CDR1 MDHEN and CDR2 SYDVKM. Trimming shortened V by 6 bases and J by 7 bases, and 15 bases separated the two germline ends. CDR3 sequence (DNA): TGTGCCAGCAGCAACCTCGGCCGGCTTGGCTACACCTTC. This encodes CASSNLGRLGYTF.

This clonotype came up many times. The chain uses TRBV5-6 and TRBJ1-2; no clear D. This CDR3 is built from 14 residues. The germline V and J ends were trimmed by 0 bases and 2 bases, with 8 bases remaining between them. The V gene's germline CDR1 is SGHDT and CDR2 YYEEEE. The CDR3 DNA sequence: TGTGCCAGCAGCTTGGAGTTGACAAACTATGGCTACACCTTC. Protein sequence: CASSLELTNYGYTF.